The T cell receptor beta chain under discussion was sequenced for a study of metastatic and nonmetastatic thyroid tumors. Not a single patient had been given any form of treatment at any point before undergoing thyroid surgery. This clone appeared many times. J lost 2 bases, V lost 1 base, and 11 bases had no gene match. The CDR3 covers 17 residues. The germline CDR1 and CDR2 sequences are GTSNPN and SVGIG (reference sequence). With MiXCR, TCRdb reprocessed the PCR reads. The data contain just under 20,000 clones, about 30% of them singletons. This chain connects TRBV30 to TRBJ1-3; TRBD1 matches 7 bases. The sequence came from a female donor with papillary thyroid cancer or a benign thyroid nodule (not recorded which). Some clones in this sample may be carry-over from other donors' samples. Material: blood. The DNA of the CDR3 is TGTGCCTGGAGTGACCTCCTGACAGGGTCCGCTGGAAACACCATATATTTT. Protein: CAWSDLLTGSAGNTIYF.